The 27 T cell receptor beta chains in this list originate from one sample, sequenced in a study of blood T cell repertoires in COVID-19. TCRdb keeps only in-frame clones here, not all; method: immunoSEQ multiplex PCR. The sample holds about 150,000 clones; around 90% are singletons and the top ten take under 6%. Material: peripheral blood. The origin of the receptors is a human donor in a cohort sampled during active COVID-19.

The gene calls are TRBV18 and TRBJ1-1, with TRBD1 matching 7 bases. Per germline, CDR1 KGHSH and CDR2 LQKENI. Trimming took 1 base from V and 3 from J; bases not matched to a gene: 2. The CDR3 contains 14 residues. CDR3 region: CASSPQGADTEAFF. CDR3 nucleotide sequence: TGTGCCAGCTCACCACAGGGGGCGGACACTGAAGCTTTCTTT.

This chain links TRBV27 with TRBJ2-7; possibly TRBD1 for D (5 bases). Germline CDR1 reads MNHEY; CDR2 reads SMNVEV (reference sequence). V lost 3 bases and J lost 0, with 12 bases in between. The CDR3 covers 15 residues. CDR3 amino acids: CASSFRPTASYEQYF. Here the CDR3 DNA reads TGTGCCAGCAGTTTTCGCCCGACAGCCTCCTACGAGCAGTACTTC.

The V and J genes are TRBV19 and TRBJ2-3; D not resolved. The CDR3 is 16 residues long. Germline V CDR1 and CDR2: LNHDA, SQIVND (reference sequence). The V and J ends lost 5 bases and 2 bases respectively, with 17 bases between them. CDR3 in DNA: TGTGCCAGTAGTCCCCTCATCATGACAAACACAGATACGCAGTATTTT. Residues: CASSPLIMTNTDTQYF.

A single count supports this clone. The chain uses TRBV14 and TRBJ1-3; D is possibly TRBD1 (6 bases). V was pared by 4 bases and J by 4 bases, with 17 bases between. CDR3 length: 16 residues. In germline, CDR1 is SGHDN, CDR2 FVKESK. Here the CDR3 reads CASSPYRVMEGNTIYF. DNA of the CDR3: TGTGCCAGCAGCCCATACAGGGTGATGGAAGGAAACACCATATATTTT.

This clone was observed a single time. The rearrangement uses TRBV7-9 and TRBJ2-3; TRBD2 matches at 11 bases. After removal of 5 bases from V and 2 bases from J, the junction contained 12 bases not matched to a gene. The germline gives CDR1 SEHNR, CDR2 FQNEAQ (reference sequence). The CDR3 extends over 18 amino acids. CDR3: CASSLWGRLAGITDTQYF. The CDR3 DNA reads as TGTGCCAGCAGCCTTTGGGGAAGACTAGCGGGGATCACAGATACGCAGTATTTT.

This sequence joins TRBV27 and TRBJ2-2; 16 nucleotides align to TRBD2. The junction had 6 bases not matched to a gene; V was cut back by 3 bases and J by 8 bases. The CDR3 spans 17 residues. From germline, CDR1 is MNHEY and CDR2 SMNVEV (reference sequence). The CDR3 is CASSLGLAGGAAGELFF. The CDR3 DNA follows: TGTGCCAGCAGTTTGGGACTAGCGGGGGGGGCGGCAGGGGAGCTGTTTTTT.

The chain recombines TRBV9 with TRBJ1-1; 7 nucleotides match TRBD1. Germline V CDR1 and CDR2: SGDLS, YYNGEE. This CDR3 region has 12 residues. Unmatched junction bases numbered 0, after V lost 3 bases and J lost 4 bases. CDR3 nucleotides: TGTGCCAGCAGCGCAGGGGGCACTGAAGCTTTCTTT. This translates into CASSAGGTEAFF.

The J gene is TRBJ1-6, the V gene TRBV7-6; TRBD1 aligns across 10 bases. V shed 4 bases, J shed 8 bases, and the junction held 8 bases outside the gene matches. Germline V gives CDR1 SGHVS, CDR2 FNYEAQ. The CDR3 consists of 16 residues. The CDR3 DNA reads TGTGCCAGCAGCTCGATGAGTGGACAGGGGGATTCACCCCTCCACTTT. It translates to CASSSMSGQGDSPLHF.

The chain recombines TRBV11-2 with TRBJ2-3, with 9 bases aligning to TRBD2. CDR1 SGHAT and CDR2 FQNNGV come from the germline V gene. This CDR3 spans 15 amino acids. V shed 5 bases, J shed 3 bases, and the junction held 6 bases outside the gene matches. In nucleotides, the CDR3 is TGTGCCAGCAGCCGTCCGGGACTAGCAACAGATACGCAGTATTTT. It encodes CASSRPGLATDTQYF.

This clone was seen just once. The chain has TRBV28 and TRBJ2-3; TRBD1 is a possible D gene (6 bases). Looked up from germline, CDR1 is MDHEN and CDR2 is SYDVKM. V shed 6 bases and J shed 7 bases, with 20 bases lying between them. This CDR3 spans 15 amino acids. The CDR3 nucleotides are TGTGCCAGCAGAAACCGGGACATAGTGTTATATACGCAGTATTTT. This translates into CASRNRDIVLYTQYF.

The chain recombines TRBV5-1 with TRBJ1-2; 8 bases are shared with TRBD1. The junction had 12 bases not matched to a gene; V was cut back by 4 bases and J by 4 bases. The CDR3 runs to 16 residues. Germline V CDR1 and CDR2: SGHRS, YFSETQ. The CDR3 protein is CASSARPTGESYGYTF. The CDR3 bases are TGCGCCAGCAGCGCCCGGCCGACAGGGGAGTCCTATGGCTACACCTTC.

This sequence joins TRBV6-2 or TRBV6-3 and TRBJ1-1, with D possibly being TRBD1 (6 bases). Germline V gene lookup returns CDR1 MNHEY and CDR2 SVGEGT. Deletions cut 6 bases from V and 10 bases from J, with 15 bases between. The CDR3 contains 12 residues. CDR3 nucleotides: TGTGCCAGCAGCCTGAACAGGGCGGGAGCTTTCTTT. Its protein is CASSLNRAGAFF.

The V call is TRBV6-5, the J call TRBJ2-7; D is perhaps TRBD1 (5 bases). V lost 2 bases and J 2 bases, leaving 10 bases between the germline ends. CDR3 length: 14 residues. Germline CDR1 MNHEY, CDR2 SVGAGI. The CDR3, as DNA: TGTGCCAGCAGTTACAAGACAGACCCCTACGAGCAGTACTTC. Protein product: CASSYKTDPYEQYF.

This chain joins TRBV5-4 and TRBJ2-6, with D unresolved. The germline gives CDR1 SGHNT, CDR2 YYREEE (reference sequence). The ends were cut back, 4 bases at V and 1 base at J, with 6 bases in the middle. CDR3 length: 14 amino acids. The CDR3 bases are TGTGCCAGCAGCCTCAGATCTGGGGCCAACGTCCTGACTTTC. Residues: CASSLRSGANVLTF.

In DNA, the CDR3 is TGCGCCAGCAGCCACCCCGGGACAGGAATCGGCAATGAGCAGTTCTTC. Translated: CASSHPGTGIGNEQFF. J is TRBJ2-1 and V is TRBV4-1; TRBD1 agrees at 8 bases. CDR3 length: 16 residues. V trimming: 3 bases; J trimming: 6 bases; junction bases outside the gene matches: 10. The V gene's germline CDR1 is MGHRA and CDR2 YSYEKL.

Only one count was recorded for this clone. The chain recombines TRBV28 with TRBJ2-7, with TRBD1 identical over 9 bases. Germline lookup yields CDR1 MDHEN and CDR2 SYDVKM. CDR3 length: 15 amino acids. J lost 3 bases, V lost 3 bases, and 6 bases had no gene match. The CDR3, as DNA: TGTGCCAGCAGTTTTAGCGAGACAGGGGGCTACGAGCAGTACTTC. This codes for CASSFSETGGYEQYF.

This chain joins TRBV21-1 and TRBJ2-7; TRBD2, as called in the table, went unchecked against the DNA. TRBV21-1 is reported as a pseudogene. The length of the CDR3 is 14 residues. The CDR3 reads CASSKGTGVKEQYF. DNA of the CDR3: TGTGCCAGCAGCAAAGGGACGGGGGTGAAGGAGCAGTACTTC.

This rearrangement joins TRBV28 to TRBJ2-5; 8 bases map to TRBD2. J gave up 4 bases and V 5 bases, and 9 bases lay outside the gene matches. CDR1 and CDR2 (germline): MDHEN, SYDVKM. This CDR3 is built from 15 residues. As DNA, the CDR3 is TGTGCCAGCAGTAGCCCCAGCGGGAGAGGAGAGACCCAGTACTTC. It specifies CASSSPSGRGETQYF.

This chain joins TRBV3-1 (or the pseudogene TRBV3-2) and TRBJ1-1; D might be TRBD1 (5 bases). V was pared by 4 bases and J by 5 bases, with 14 bases between. This CDR3 contains 14 residues. CDR1 is LGHDT and CDR2 is YNNKEL in the germline V gene (reference sequence). CDR3 loop: CASSPIRGRTEAFF. CDR3 coding DNA: TGTGCCAGCAGCCCTATTCGGGGGAGGACTGAAGCTTTCTTT.

This chain connects TRBV6-1 to TRBJ2-4, with 7 bases aligning to TRBD1. The CDR3 spans 17 residues. CDR1 is MNHNS and CDR2 is SASEGT in the germline V gene. After removal of 4 bases from V and 0 bases from J, the junction contained 9 bases not matched to a gene. The CDR3 DNA follows: TGTGCCAGCAGTGGAGGGACAGTGTATCTAGCCAAAAACATTCAGTACTTC. This codes for CASSGGTVYLAKNIQYF.

This rearrangement joins TRBV7-2 to TRBJ2-5; weak D call: TRBD2 (7 bases). Trimming removed 0 bases from V and 5 bases from J, with 10 bases in between. Germline lookup yields CDR1 SGHTA and CDR2 FQGNSA. This CDR3 contains 14 residues. CDR3 nucleotides: TGTGCCAGCAGCTTAGCGGGGGGGCGGGAGACCCAGTACTTC. It encodes CASSLAGGRETQYF.

The gene calls are TRBV6-6 and TRBJ2-6, with TRBD2 matching over 12 bases. V shed 5 bases and J 1 base; nucleotides not matched to a gene: 3. Germline V gives CDR1 MNHNY, CDR2 SVGAGI (reference sequence). The CDR3 is made up of 17 amino acids. This chain's CDR3 is CASSRTSGASGANVLTF. The DNA for the CDR3 is TGTGCCAGCAGTCGGACTAGCGGGGCTTCTGGGGCCAACGTCCTGACTTTC.

The chain joins TRBV13 to TRBJ2-3; a weak D match, TRBD1 (6 bases). The V end was cut by 4 bases, the J end by 4 bases, with 18 bases between. Germline assignment: CDR1 PRHDT and CDR2 FYEKMQ (reference sequence). This CDR3 contains 16 residues. The CDR3 spells CASSSLGQGYADTQYF. Here the CDR3 DNA reads TGTGCCAGCAGCTCACTTGGTCAGGGGTACGCAGATACGCAGTATTTT.

The genes are TRBV19 and TRBJ2-6; D is perhaps TRBD1 (5 bases). The germline CDR1 and CDR2 sequences are LNHDA and SQIVND (reference sequence). This CDR3 is 14 amino acids long. The V end lost 4 bases, the J end lost 4 bases, and 8 bases lay between the germline ends. The chain's CDR3 is CASSTTAGANVLTF. The CDR3 DNA follows: TGTGCCAGTAGTACGACAGCAGGGGCCAACGTCCTGACTTTC.

The chain carries TRBV11-3 and TRBJ2-7; 7 bases fit TRBD2. The length of the CDR3 is 13 residues. Per the germline V gene, CDR1 is SGHNT and CDR2 is YENEEA. V trimming: 4 bases; J trimming: 7 bases; junction bases outside the gene matches: 7. The CDR3 region has the DNA TGTGCCAGCAGCTCTTGGAGCGGGGAAGAGCAGTACTTC. It encodes CASSSWSGEEQYF.

This chain connects TRBV6-2 or TRBV6-3 to TRBJ2-2; TRBD2 aligns across 11 bases. V lost 2 bases to trimming and J lost 0 bases; unmatched junction nucleotides: 11. This CDR3 contains 20 residues. The germline V gene encodes CDR1 MNHEY and CDR2 SVGEGT. The CDR3 DNA sequence: TGTGCCAGCAGTTACGCGACTCGCCTACTAGCGGGGGCGAACACCGGGGAGCTGTTTTTT. This gives the protein CASSYATRLLAGANTGELFF.

The chain employs TRBV9 and TRBJ2-5; D is unresolved. CDR1 is SGDLS and CDR2 is YYNGEE in the germline V gene. The CDR3 totals 13 residues. V was clipped by 4 bases and J by 2 bases, with 9 bases between them. CDR3 loop: CASSPPQQETQYF. The CDR3 nucleotides are TGTGCCAGCAGCCCACCGCAGCAAGAGACCCAGTACTTC.